These T cell receptor beta chains were read from a single sample in a study of response to subunit inactivated influenza vaccine. TCRdb ran MiXCR on the RT-PCR reads and lists one entry per CDR3 protein. In the table there are fewer than 700,000 distinct CDR3 sequences, approximately 12% of which are singletons. This specimen consisted of PBMCs from blood, obtained 40 to 50 days after vaccination. These receptor sequences come from a man in his fifties or sixties who received an inactivated influenza vaccine. The CDR3 runs from the conserved cysteine through the conserved F or W. Fields, in order: clone size, V gene, J gene, D gene, CDR3 protein, CDR3 DNA. A D gene is named only where the DNA matches it firmly. Size is omitted from some rows. Given values are once, few, many or a class for expanded clones.

>few|TRBV12-3/TRBV12-4|TRBJ1-1|TRBD1
CASRRGTANTEAFF
TGTGCCAGCAGACGCGGGACAGCCAACACTGAAGCTTTCTTT
>many|TRBV9|TRBJ2-3|.
CASSTRGVPLTDTQYF
TGTGCCAGCAGCACCCGAGGGGTCCCGCTTACAGATACGCAGTATTTT
>.|TRBV5-1|TRBJ2-3|TRBD2
CASSGGRWGASTDTQYF
TGCGCCAGCAGCGGCGGGAGGTGGGGGGCGAGCACAGATACGCAGTATTTT
>.|TRBV5-6|TRBJ2-2|.
CASSGPENTGELFF
TGTGCCAGCAGCGGGCCAGAGAACACCGGGGAGCTGTTTTTT
>.|TRBV20-1|TRBJ2-7|TRBD1
CSAEMGQAYEQYF
TGCAGTGCGGAGATGGGACAGGCCTACGAGCAGTACTTC
>.|TRBV28|TRBJ1-5|.
CASRDLSDGNQPQHF
TGTGCCAGCAGAGATCTGTCCGATGGGAATCAGCCCCAGCATTTT
>few|TRBV10-1|TRBJ2-3|TRBD1
CASSESLGQRTDTQYF
TGCGCCAGCAGTGAGTCGTTGGGACAGCGCACAGATACGCAGTATTTT
>.|TRBV20-1|TRBJ2-7|TRBD1
CSALGQDSYEQYF
TGCAGTGCTCTGGGACAGGACTCCTACGAGCAGTACTTC
>few|TRBV12-3/TRBV12-4|TRBJ2-3|.
CASSLLRGEADTQYF
TGTGCCAGCAGTTTATTGAGGGGGGAAGCAGATACGCAGTATTTT
>.|TRBV6-5|TRBJ1-2|TRBD1
CASSTIGTGWGYTF
TGTGCCAGCAGTACTATTGGGACAGGGTGGGGCTACACCTTC
>few|TRBV29-1|TRBJ1-1|.
CSGGRGNTEAFF
TGCAGCGGCGGCAGGGGAAACACTGAAGCTTTCTTT
>few|TRBV6-5|TRBJ1-4|.
CASSSRASEKLFF
TGTGCCAGCAGTTCCCGGGCCTCCGAAAAACTGTTTTTT
>few|TRBV14|TRBJ2-5|TRBD1
CASSPFGGRGIETQYF
TGTGCCAGCAGCCCGTTTGGGGGCAGGGGGATCGAGACCCAGTACTTC
>.|TRBV20-1|TRBJ2-5|TRBD2
CSARAGEDLETQYF
TGCAGTGCTAGGGCGGGGGAGGACCTAGAGACCCAGTACTTC
>.|TRBV15|TRBJ1-2|.
CATSRDGLRGYTF
TGTGCCACCAGCAGAGATGGGCTGCGTGGCTACACCTTC
>few|TRBV7-2|TRBJ2-4|TRBD2
CASSRRGGGVRNIQYF
TGTGCCAGCAGCCGTCGAGGCGGGGGTGTGAGGAACATTCAGTACTTC